Sequencing of this TCR beta chain was carried out in a study of T cell responses to AZD1222 COVID-19 vaccine. Study-level points and caveats: At study baseline, merely five or six AZD1222 recipients were seropositive. Researchers took repertoire samples only after the peak T cell response had come. Epitopes outside B.1.351 and B.1.1.7 mutated regions reportedly drew nearly half of spike TCRs. Across spike, vaccine-associated CD4 TCRs were found, dominant at 160-218 and 743-854.

Data came from immunoSEQ multiplex PCR; TCRdb stores just in-frame clones and leaves some out. Reported are over 120,000 clones; the ten largest clones contain 2% to 2.5%. In regard to this clone: As yet, its antigen is unknown.

Trimming took 0 bases from V and 2 from J, leaving 11 bases between them. This CDR3 contains 17 residues. Germline V lookup: CDR1 SGHDN, CDR2 FVKESK. Sequenced input: peripheral blood. The gene calls are TRBV14 and TRBJ2-6, with D unclear. The origin of this receptor is an adult in good health. CDR3 sequence reads: CASSQDPRAAGANVLTF. The DNA of the CDR3 is TGTGCCAGCAGCCAAGATCCCCGGGCGGCTGGGGCCAACGTCCTGACTTTC.